This TCR beta chain was recovered during a study of CD8+CD57+ T cells in acquired aplastic anemia. There are 13 residues in the CDR3. The V gene lost 6 bases and the J gene lost 2 bases, with 8 bases spanning the gap. Genomic DNA acted as the template from which TCR beta VDJ combination and CDR3 sequence profiling were carried out. TCRdb analysed the reads with MiXCR anew, one entry per CDR3 protein. The sample has 75,000 to 90,000 distinct CDR3 sequences, more than 40% seen once. The sequenced sample consisted of sorted CD4+, CD8+, or CD8+CD57+ T cells (not recorded which) from PBMCs. The rearrangement uses TRBV12-3 or TRBV12-4 and TRBJ2-1, with D unclear. This sequence originates from a human donor in good health, serving as a control. In DNA form, the CDR3 reads TGTGCCAGCAGCCCCCGTACCTACAATGAGCAGTTCTTC. This encodes CASSPRTYNEQFF.